This paragraph covers one TCR beta chain sequence. Germline V gene sequence: CDR1 SGHTA, CDR2 FQGNSA. The ends were cut back, 5 bases at V and 3 bases at J, with 14 bases in the middle. This CDR3 region has 14 residues. Genomic DNA from each subset was divided evenly over several immunoSEQ plates. Original processing notes: Quality scores were absent from the junction-only immunoSEQ sequences, so filtering differed. Using immunoSEQ multiplex PCR, the repertoire was profiled, and TCRdb retains in-frame clones only, with some absent. The V and J calls and clone size are taken from that table; D and trimming were inferred from the DNA. Among about a million clones listed, 75% were seen once. Caucasian adults living in Nashville, Tennessee, provided all samples. Into CD45RA+ naive and CD45RA-negative memory subsets, the CD4+ cells were split. This specimen comes from a study of shared clonotypes between healthy human individuals.

This clonotype was sampled from a man between 18 and 35 years old in good health. J is TRBJ2-7 and V is TRBV7-2, with D possibly being TRBD1 (5 bases). The sample taken for sequencing was memory CD4+ T cells sorted from blood. The subset here: CD45RA-negative fraction. The chain's CDR3 is CASSPRRDSYEQYF. The CDR3 DNA reads TGTGCCAGCAGCCCGCGTCGTGACAGCTACGAGCAGTACTTC.